The 30 T cell receptor beta chains listed next were all sequenced from one sample in a study of blood T cell repertoires in COVID-19. The protocol was immunoSEQ multiplex PCR, while the TCRdb copy is restricted to in-frame clones and leaves out a portion. The sample contains approximately 150,000 clones, roughly 88% of which appear only once. The specimen was peripheral blood. All receptors derive from a man aged 70 or older with acute or convalescent COVID-19.

The CDR3 here is CASSFRRGRSEAFF. CDR3 nucleotides: TGTGCCAGCAGTTTCAGGAGGGGGCGTTCTGAAGCTTTCTTT. This chain links TRBV6-5 with TRBJ1-1; 7 positions agree with TRBD1. Germline-derived CDR1 and CDR2 are MNHEY and SVGAGI. The ends lost 4 bases at V and 6 bases at J; junction bases unmatched: 8. CDR3 size: 14 residues.

The chain links TRBV5-1 to TRBJ2-7; possibly TRBD1 for D (6 bases). This CDR3 comprises 14 residues. V lost 4 bases and J 5 bases, leaving 16 bases between the germline ends. Germline CDR1 is SGHRS and CDR2 is YFSETQ. The CDR3 nucleotides read TGCGCCAGCAGCGAGGGACAAAGTTTCGACGAGCAGTACTTC. This sequence encodes CASSEGQSFDEQYF.

This clone rates as medium-sized. This sample also contains other DNA sequences that code for the same CDR3. V and J are TRBV27 and TRBJ2-1; unclear D gene. Germline assignment: CDR1 MNHEY and CDR2 SMNVEV (reference sequence). This CDR3 region has 13 residues. Trimming removed 2 bases at V and 4 bases at J, with 6 bases between. The CDR3, as DNA: TGTGCCAGCAGTTTAAACAGTTACAATGAGCAGTTCTTC. This gives the protein CASSLNSYNEQFF.

V gene TRBV9 combines with J gene TRBJ2-5, with D maybe TRBD2 (6 bases). The V and J ends lost 4 bases and 4 bases respectively, with 17 bases between them. Germline V gene sequence: CDR1 SGDLS, CDR2 YYNGEE. The length of the CDR3 is 15 residues. In DNA, the CDR3 is TGTGCCAGCAGCTCTGATGCGGGATCCGGAGAGACCCAGTACTTC. Encoded protein: CASSSDAGSGETQYF.

This clone came up once. V gene TRBV6-6 combines with J gene TRBJ1-1, with TRBD1 matching over 9 bases. This CDR3 contains 15 residues. Germline trimming cut 6 bases from V and 6 bases from J; bases unmatched to any gene: 11. Germline lookup yields CDR1 MNHNY and CDR2 SVGAGI (reference sequence). The chain's CDR3 is CASRTGTGPLAEAFF. The CDR3 region has the DNA TGTGCCAGCAGAACCGGGACAGGGCCTCTTGCTGAAGCTTTCTTT.

This clone was found once. This chain joins TRBV7-2 and TRBJ2-3; the match to TRBD1 covers 7 bases. J was trimmed by 4 bases and V by 4 bases; bases with no gene match: 5. From germline, CDR1 is SGHTA and CDR2 FQGNSA. The length of the CDR3 is 14 residues. The CDR3 sequence is CASSSITGADTQYF. The CDR3 DNA reads as TGTGCCAGCAGCTCTATAACAGGGGCAGATACGCAGTATTTT. The variable domain in full, with the rest retrieved from reference TRBV7-2 and TRBJ2-3, is GAGVSQSPSNKVTEKGKDVELRCDPISGHTALYWYRQSLGQGLEFLIYFQGNSAPDKSGLPSDRFSAERTGGSVSTLTIQRTQQEDSAVYLCASSSITGADTQYFGPGTRLTVL.

The CDR3 DNA sequence: TGTGCCAGCAGTGAACTTCCTACTTACAATGAGCAGTTCTTC. This gives the protein CASSELPTYNEQFF. The chain uses TRBV2 and TRBJ2-1; the D is unclear. CDR3 length: 14 amino acids. Trimming removed 2 bases from V and 4 bases from J, with 9 bases in between. The V gene's germline CDR1 is SNHLY and CDR2 FYNNEI.

This clone was counted between two and nine times. The chain has TRBV19 and TRBJ1-4; 10 nucleotides line up with TRBD1. V shed 3 bases and J 6 bases; nucleotides not matched to a gene: 4. The CDR3 extends over 15 amino acids. CDR1 and CDR2 from the germline V gene are LNHDA and SQIVND (reference sequence). The CDR3 nucleotides are TGTGCCAGTAGTATTGAGGGGACAGGGGATGAAAAACTGTTTTTT. Translating gives CASSIEGTGDEKLFF.

The chain has TRBV6-4 and TRBJ2-1, with TRBD2 matching 14 bases. The CDR3 spans 14 residues. J lost 8 bases, V lost 4 bases, and 1 base had no gene match. CDR1 and CDR2 (germline): MRHNA, SNTAGT. The CDR3 region has the DNA TGTGCCAGCAGTGGGACTAGCGGGGGGTATGAGCAGTTCTTC. As protein: CASSGTSGGYEQFF.

This clone showed up just a few times. The chain carries TRBV12-5 and TRBJ2-1; 10 bases map to TRBD2. Germline V CDR1 and CDR2: LGHNT, FRNRAP. V lost 5 bases to trimming and J lost 3 bases; unmatched junction nucleotides: 4. The CDR3 consists of 15 residues. DNA of the CDR3: TGTGCTAGTGGTCCGGGACTAGCGAACTACAATGAGCAGTTCTTC. This sequence encodes CASGPGLANYNEQFF.

The V gene is TRBV3-1 (or the pseudogene TRBV3-2), the J gene TRBJ2-3; the match to TRBD2 covers 14 bases. The CDR3 spans 16 residues. The J segment lost 3 bases and the V segment lost 4 bases, leaving 3 bases of the junction unmatched. Germline CDR1 reads LGHDT; CDR2 reads YNNKEL (reference sequence). The CDR3 reads CASSPRTSGRTDTQYF. The CDR3 nucleotides are TGTGCCAGCAGCCCGAGGACTAGCGGGAGGACAGATACGCAGTATTTT.

The chain carries TRBV7-8 and TRBJ2-2; TRBD2 is a possible D gene (7 bases). Trimming pared 5 bases from V and 6 bases from J, leaving 13 bases between. Per the germline V gene, CDR1 is SGHVS and CDR2 is FQNEAQ. CDR3 length equals 14 residues. The CDR3 DNA reads TGTGCCAGCAGCCCCCGCGGGGGCGCCGGGGAGCTGTTTTTT. Its protein product is CASSPRGGAGELFF.

This clone was counted only a few times. The rearrangement uses TRBV30 and TRBJ1-4; D is possibly TRBD1 (6 bases). Deletions cut 0 bases from V and 4 bases from J, with 9 bases between. CDR1 and CDR2 from the germline V gene are GTSNPN and SVGIG (reference sequence). CDR3 length: 14 amino acids. The CDR3 region is CAWSVSRGNEKLFF. The CDR3 nucleotides are TGTGCCTGGAGTGTATCCAGGGGTAATGAAAAACTGTTTTTT.

The rearrangement joins TRBV7-3 to TRBJ2-3; 12 nucleotides agree with TRBD2. Germline-derived CDR1 and CDR2 are SGHTA and FQGTGA. The ends lost 4 bases at V and 2 bases at J; junction bases unmatched: 4. The CDR3 covers 16 residues. The CDR3 sequence: CASSSGLAGYTDTQYF. CDR3 coding DNA: TGTGCCAGCAGCTCCGGACTAGCGGGGTACACAGATACGCAGTATTTT.

The gene calls are TRBV3-1 (or the pseudogene TRBV3-2) and TRBJ2-5; 10 positions match TRBD1. V dropped 0 bases and J dropped 1; count of bases not matched to a gene: 2. Germline CDR1 is LGHDT and CDR2 is YNNKEL (reference sequence). The CDR3 extends over 16 amino acids. In DNA, the CDR3 is TGTGCCAGCAGCCAAGAGGGACAGGGGTTCCAAGAGACCCAGTACTTC. Its protein is CASSQEGQGFQETQYF.

The rearrangement joins TRBV7-3 to TRBJ2-2, with unresolved D. Germline assignment: CDR1 SGHTA and CDR2 FQGTGA. V lost 5 bases, J lost 2 bases, and 3 bases lay in between. There are 12 residues in the CDR3. Written as DNA, the CDR3 is TGTGCCAGCAGCCTTAACACCGGGGAGCTGTTTTTT. This translates into CASSLNTGELFF.

The CDR3 spells CASSFTTQETQYF. DNA for the CDR3: TGTGCCAGCAGCTTTACAACCCAAGAGACCCAGTACTTC. J is TRBJ2-5 and V is TRBV5-4; D is ambiguous. The V gene's germline CDR1 is SGHNT and CDR2 YYREEE (reference sequence). The V and J ends lost 2 bases and 1 base respectively, with 6 bases between them. The CDR3 consists of 13 residues.

The chain recombines TRBV7-9 with TRBJ1-2, with D perhaps TRBD1 (6 bases). The ends were cut back, 6 bases at V and 8 bases at J, with 16 bases in the middle. The germline V gene has CDR1 SEHNR and CDR2 FQNEAQ (reference sequence). CDR3 length equals 13 residues. As DNA, the CDR3 is TGTGCCAGCAGTTGGATACAGGGAGACGGCTACACCTTC. As protein: CASSWIQGDGYTF.

The rearrangement uses TRBV19 and TRBJ2-4; possible D gene TRBD1, 6 bases. There are 15 residues in the CDR3. V was cut by 6 bases and J by 0 bases, with 12 bases left in between. CDR1 LNHDA and CDR2 SQIVND come from the germline V gene (reference sequence). This chain's CDR3 is CASRLQGLAKNIQYF. In DNA form, the CDR3 reads TGTGCCAGTAGGTTACAGGGCCTAGCCAAAAACATTCAGTACTTC.

The V call is TRBV3-1 (or the pseudogene TRBV3-2), the J call TRBJ2-1; D possibly corresponds to TRBD2 (5 bases). The V gene lost 0 bases and the J gene lost 4 bases, with 13 bases spanning the gap. Germline V gene sequence: CDR1 LGHDT, CDR2 YNNKEL (reference sequence). The CDR3 sequence is 16 residues long. CDR3 coding DNA: TGTGCCAGCAGCCAAGATAAGTCTAGCCGGTACAATGAGCAGTTCTTC. Amino acid sequence: CASSQDKSSRYNEQFF.

The V and J genes are TRBV9 and TRBJ1-3; 7 bases align to TRBD1. The CDR3 consists of 13 residues. Losses at the gene ends were 0 bases for V and 8 bases for J; bases not matched to a gene: 2. Germline values: CDR1 SGDLS, CDR2 YYNGEE. Written as DNA, the CDR3 is TGTGCCAGCAGCGTAGGACAGGGAGACACCATATATTTT. It specifies CASSVGQGDTIYF.

The chain carries TRBV6-2 or TRBV6-3 and TRBJ2-5; 9 bases are a match to TRBD2. The V and J ends lost 2 bases and 1 base, in that order; junction bases with no gene match: 2. Germline V lookup: CDR1 MNHEY, CDR2 SVGEGT. The CDR3 runs 15 residues. The CDR3 reads CASSYGGGGQETQYF. The DNA for the CDR3 is TGTGCCAGCAGTTACGGCGGGGGGGGCCAAGAGACCCAGTACTTC.

This sequence joins TRBV10-3 and TRBJ2-3, with TRBD2 as a possible D gene (6 bases). Trimming removed 3 bases from V and 0 bases from J, with 13 bases in between. The CDR3 is 16 amino acids. Looked up from germline, CDR1 is ENHRY and CDR2 is SYGVKD. CDR3 bases: TGTGCCATCAGTGACTTAGTAGCGGAAAGCACAGATACGCAGTATTTT. It translates to CAISDLVAESTDTQYF.

This chain uses TRBV20-1 with TRBJ2-5, with 8 bases identical to TRBD1. V gave up 3 bases and J gave up 3 bases; unmatched junction bases: 9. From germline, CDR1 is DFQATT and CDR2 SNEGSKA (reference sequence). The CDR3 has 15 amino acids. CDR3 nucleotide sequence: TGCAGTGCTAGTATCAGGGGGCAGGTGGAAGAGACCCAGTACTTC. This translates into CSASIRGQVEETQYF.

The chain uses TRBV7-2 and TRBJ1-2; perhaps TRBD1 as D (6 bases). The CDR3 sequence is 13 residues long. Germline V gene lookup returns CDR1 SGHTA and CDR2 FQGNSA. With 1 base removed from V and 13 bases from J, the gap between germline ends came to 16 bases. The CDR3 loop reads CASSLGYDRIFTF. The CDR3 DNA reads as TGTGCCAGCAGCTTAGGGTACGACAGGATCTTCACCTTC.

The chain combines TRBV7-2 with TRBJ2-1; 8 bases map to TRBD2. J gave up 6 bases and V 6 bases, and 13 bases lay outside the gene matches. This CDR3 is 16 amino acids long. In germline, CDR1 is SGHTA, CDR2 FQGNSA. CDR3 bases: TGTGCCAGCAGGTATCATTCCGGGACTAGTATCAATGAGCAGTTCTTC. Amino acids: CASRYHSGTSINEQFF.

The chain combines TRBV11-2 with TRBJ1-4, with D hard to call. The V and J ends lost 2 bases and 4 bases respectively, with 8 bases between them. Germline V lookup: CDR1 SGHAT, CDR2 FQNNGV. There are 14 residues in the CDR3. CDR3 sequence: CASSLRAGNEKLFF. The CDR3, as DNA: TGTGCCAGCAGCTTAAGAGCGGGTAATGAAAAACTGTTTTTT.

The chain links TRBV5-1 to TRBJ2-5; TRBD1 matches 9 bases. Germline lookup yields CDR1 SGHRS and CDR2 YFSETQ. V lost 5 bases and J lost 0; bases outside the gene matches: 5. The CDR3 has 15 amino acids. The CDR3 loop is CASRTGTGNQETQYF. The CDR3 coding sequence is TGCGCCAGCAGGACCGGGACAGGGAACCAAGAGACCCAGTACTTC.

The chain couples TRBV3-1 (or the pseudogene TRBV3-2) to TRBJ2-3; no clear D gene. Germline V gene lookup returns CDR1 LGHDT and CDR2 YNNKEL (reference sequence). The CDR3 has 12 amino acids. V lost 4 bases to trimming and J lost 6 bases, with 8 bases between them. The CDR3 DNA reads as TGTGCCAGCAGCCCTGGCATGGATACGCAGTATTTT. It codes for CASSPGMDTQYF.

The chain combines TRBV27 with TRBJ2-3; no firm D call. Trimming stripped 9 bases from V and 4 bases from J, with 14 bases between. CDR3 length: 13 amino acids. Germline V gene sequence: CDR1 MNHEY, CDR2 SMNVEV (reference sequence). The chain's CDR3 is CASLERASDTQYF. CDR3 DNA sequence: TGTGCCAGTTTGGAGAGAGCGTCAGATACGCAGTATTTT.